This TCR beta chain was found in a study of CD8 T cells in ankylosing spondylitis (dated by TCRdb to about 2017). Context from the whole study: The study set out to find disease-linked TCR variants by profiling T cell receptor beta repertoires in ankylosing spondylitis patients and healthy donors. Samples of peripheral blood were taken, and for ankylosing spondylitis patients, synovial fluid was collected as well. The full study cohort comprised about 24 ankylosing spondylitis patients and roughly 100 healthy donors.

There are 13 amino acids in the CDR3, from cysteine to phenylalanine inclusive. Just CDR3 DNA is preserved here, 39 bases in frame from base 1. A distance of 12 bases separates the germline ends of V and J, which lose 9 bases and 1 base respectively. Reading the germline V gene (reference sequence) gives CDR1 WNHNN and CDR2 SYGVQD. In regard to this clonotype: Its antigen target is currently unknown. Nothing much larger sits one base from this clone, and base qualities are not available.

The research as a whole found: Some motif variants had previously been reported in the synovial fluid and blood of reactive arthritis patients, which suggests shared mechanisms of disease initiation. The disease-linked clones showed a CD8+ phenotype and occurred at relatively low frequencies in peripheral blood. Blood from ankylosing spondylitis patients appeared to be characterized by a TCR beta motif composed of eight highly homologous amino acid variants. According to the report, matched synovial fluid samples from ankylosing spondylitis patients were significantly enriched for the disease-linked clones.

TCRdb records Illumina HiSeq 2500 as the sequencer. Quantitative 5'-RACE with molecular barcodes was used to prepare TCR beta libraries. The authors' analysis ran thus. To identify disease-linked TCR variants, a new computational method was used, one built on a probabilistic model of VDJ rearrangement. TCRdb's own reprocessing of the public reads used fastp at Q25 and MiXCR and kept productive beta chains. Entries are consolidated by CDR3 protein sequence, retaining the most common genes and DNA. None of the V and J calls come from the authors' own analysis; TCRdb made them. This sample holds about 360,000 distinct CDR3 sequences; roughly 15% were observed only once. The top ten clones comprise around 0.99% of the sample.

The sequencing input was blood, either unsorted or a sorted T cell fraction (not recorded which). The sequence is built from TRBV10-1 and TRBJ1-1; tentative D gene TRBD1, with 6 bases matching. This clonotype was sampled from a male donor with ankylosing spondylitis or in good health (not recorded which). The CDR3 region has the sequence CASKRTENTEAFF. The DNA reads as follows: TGCGCCAGTAAGCGGACAGAGAACACTGAAGCTTTCTTT.